This TCR beta chain appears in the sequencing data of a study of blood T cell repertoires in COVID-19. About the research overall: Samples of COVID-19 (acute and convalescent) were obtained from the United States, Italy and Spain. The analysed material was cDNA or gDNA that came from T cells, B-cell-depleted T cells, or PBMCs.

Seattle cases were enrolled at active infection and followed longitudinally. As processed by the authors: Amplification with reference gene primers provided the estimates of nucleated cell counts. The data were produced by immunoSEQ multiplex PCR, yet TCRdb's version contains in-frame clones alone and is incomplete. The V and J calls and clone size were taken over from that table, and D and trimming were inferred from the DNA. The sample yields 350,000 to 450,000 clones, about 90% seen once. Germline V gene sequence: CDR1 SNHLY, CDR2 FYNNEI. The CDR3 is made up of 12 amino acids. The ends were cut back, 5 bases at V and 14 bases at J, with 13 bases in the middle.

The rearrangement uses TRBV2 and TRBJ1-6; D is uncertain. This clonotype originated in a woman aged 60-70 years with COVID-19, enrolled during active disease. Sequencing was done on a sample of peripheral blood. The CDR3 sequence is CASSLTSGTLHF. The CDR3 bases are TGTGCCAGCAGTTTGACCAGCGGCACCCTCCACTTT.